The clone carrying this T cell receptor (beta chain) was recorded a few times. Its antigen is unknown. One entry per CDR3 protein results from TCRdb running MiXCR on the 5' RACE reads. In the table there are 130,000 or so distinct CDR3 sequences, over 12% of which are singletons. The data were taken from a study of T cells after yellow fever vaccination. For the study at large: With SMART-Seq v4 Ultra Low Input, the fractions containing low cell numbers were prepared.

Findings and limits, study-wide: Most clones from primary vaccination resurfaced after the booster (96% CD4, around 89% CD8).

The CDR3 is 15 residues long. Per the germline V gene, CDR1 is MNHNS and CDR2 is SASEGT. Trimming removed 6 bases from V and 3 bases from J, with 12 bases in between. This TCR came from a man between 18 and 29 years old who received the YFV17D yellow fever vaccine. Sequencing used CD8+ T cells sorted from PBMCs, obtained 5 days after the yellow fever booster vaccination. The chain recombines TRBV6-1 with TRBJ1-6; D is undetermined. The chain's CDR3 is CASSETGSYNSPLHF. The CDR3 DNA follows: TGTGCCAGCAGCGAAACCGGGAGCTATAATTCACCCCTCCACTTT.